A selection of T cell receptor beta chains follows, all from one sample in a study of Ad26.COV2.S vaccination and SARS-CoV-2 variants. Profiling relied on immunoSEQ multiplex PCR, and the TCRdb table lists in-frame clones only, not all of them. The sample records 350,000 to 450,000 clones, 75% to 90% being singletons. The specimen comprised peripheral blood, sampled in a trial of Ad26.COV2.S vaccine versus placebo. Receptors were obtained from a person between 18 and 59 years old who received the Ad26.COV2.S COVID-19 vaccine or a placebo. CDR3s include the opening cysteine and the closing phenylalanine or tryptophan. D genes are given only for firm matches. Only part of the rows carry a size: once, few, many, or a class if the clone is expanded.

V gene: TRBV9
J gene: TRBJ2-1
clone size: once
D gene: -
CDR3 protein: CASSGNRDEQFF
CDR3 DNA: TGTGCCAGCAGCGGGAACAGGGATGAGCAGTTCTTC

V gene: TRBV2
J gene: TRBJ1-4
clone size: -
D gene: -
CDR3 protein: CASLRARGEKLFF
CDR3 DNA: TGTGCCAGCCTCCGGGCGCGCGGTGAAAAACTGTTTTTT

V gene: TRBV6-5
J gene: TRBJ2-1
clone size: -
D gene: -
CDR3 protein: CASSYRGGDEQFF
CDR3 DNA: TGTGCCAGCAGTTATCGAGGGGGGGATGAGCAGTTCTTC

V gene: TRBV9
J gene: TRBJ2-5
clone size: -
D gene: TRBD1
CDR3 protein: CASSVGGGRETQYF
CDR3 DNA: TGTGCCAGCAGCGTAGGAGGGGGCCGGGAGACCCAGTACTTC

V gene: TRBV9
J gene: TRBJ2-2
clone size: -
D gene: -
CDR3 protein: CASSPRLPPTGELFF
CDR3 DNA: TGTGCCAGCAGCCCCCGACTACCGCCCACCGGGGAGCTGTTTTTT

V gene: TRBV4-3
J gene: TRBJ2-3
clone size: -
D gene: -
CDR3 protein: CASSQGRVGTDTQYF
CDR3 DNA: TGCGCCAGCAGCCAAGGCAGGGTGGGCACAGATACGCAGTATTTT

V gene: TRBV7-8
J gene: TRBJ2-7
clone size: -
D gene: -
CDR3 protein: CASSPRGSGHEQYF
CDR3 DNA: TGTGCCAGCAGCCCCCGGGGTAGCGGCCACGAGCAGTACTTC

V gene: TRBV7-9
J gene: TRBJ2-2
clone size: -
D gene: TRBD2
CDR3 protein: CASSRGLAGDIAGELFF
CDR3 DNA: TGTGCCAGCAGCCGCGGACTAGCGGGAGATATTGCCGGGGAGCTGTTTTTT

V gene: TRBV6-5
J gene: TRBJ2-7
clone size: many
D gene: -
CDR3 protein: CASTALASTYEQYF
CDR3 DNA: TGTGCCAGCACCGCGCTGGCCTCGACCTACGAGCAGTACTTC

V gene: TRBV6-5
J gene: TRBJ2-3
clone size: -
D gene: -
CDR3 protein: CATCGTLLRDTQYF
CDR3 DNA: TGTGCCACGTGCGGGACTCTATTAAGGGATACGCAGTATTTT

V gene: TRBV6-5
J gene: TRBJ2-3
clone size: -
D gene: -
CDR3 protein: CASSPTGAGTDTQYF
CDR3 DNA: TGTGCCAGCAGTCCCACGGGAGCGGGCACAGATACGCAGTATTTT

V gene: TRBV3-1/TRBV3-2
J gene: TRBJ2-7
clone size: -
D gene: -
CDR3 protein: CASSQTQWDRRYEQYF
CDR3 DNA: TGTGCCAGCAGCCAAACGCAGTGGGATAGAAGGTACGAGCAGTACTTC

V gene: TRBV7-6
J gene: TRBJ2-2
clone size: -
D gene: -
CDR3 protein: CASSLARLAVANTGELFF
CDR3 DNA: TGTGCCAGCAGCTTAGCGCGGTTAGCGGTCGCGAACACCGGGGAGCTGTTTTTT

V gene: TRBV27
J gene: TRBJ2-3
clone size: -
D gene: TRBD2
CDR3 protein: CASSLRIAGGDSTDTQYF
CDR3 DNA: TGTGCCAGCAGTTTGAGAATAGCGGGAGGTGATAGCACAGATACGCAGTATTTT